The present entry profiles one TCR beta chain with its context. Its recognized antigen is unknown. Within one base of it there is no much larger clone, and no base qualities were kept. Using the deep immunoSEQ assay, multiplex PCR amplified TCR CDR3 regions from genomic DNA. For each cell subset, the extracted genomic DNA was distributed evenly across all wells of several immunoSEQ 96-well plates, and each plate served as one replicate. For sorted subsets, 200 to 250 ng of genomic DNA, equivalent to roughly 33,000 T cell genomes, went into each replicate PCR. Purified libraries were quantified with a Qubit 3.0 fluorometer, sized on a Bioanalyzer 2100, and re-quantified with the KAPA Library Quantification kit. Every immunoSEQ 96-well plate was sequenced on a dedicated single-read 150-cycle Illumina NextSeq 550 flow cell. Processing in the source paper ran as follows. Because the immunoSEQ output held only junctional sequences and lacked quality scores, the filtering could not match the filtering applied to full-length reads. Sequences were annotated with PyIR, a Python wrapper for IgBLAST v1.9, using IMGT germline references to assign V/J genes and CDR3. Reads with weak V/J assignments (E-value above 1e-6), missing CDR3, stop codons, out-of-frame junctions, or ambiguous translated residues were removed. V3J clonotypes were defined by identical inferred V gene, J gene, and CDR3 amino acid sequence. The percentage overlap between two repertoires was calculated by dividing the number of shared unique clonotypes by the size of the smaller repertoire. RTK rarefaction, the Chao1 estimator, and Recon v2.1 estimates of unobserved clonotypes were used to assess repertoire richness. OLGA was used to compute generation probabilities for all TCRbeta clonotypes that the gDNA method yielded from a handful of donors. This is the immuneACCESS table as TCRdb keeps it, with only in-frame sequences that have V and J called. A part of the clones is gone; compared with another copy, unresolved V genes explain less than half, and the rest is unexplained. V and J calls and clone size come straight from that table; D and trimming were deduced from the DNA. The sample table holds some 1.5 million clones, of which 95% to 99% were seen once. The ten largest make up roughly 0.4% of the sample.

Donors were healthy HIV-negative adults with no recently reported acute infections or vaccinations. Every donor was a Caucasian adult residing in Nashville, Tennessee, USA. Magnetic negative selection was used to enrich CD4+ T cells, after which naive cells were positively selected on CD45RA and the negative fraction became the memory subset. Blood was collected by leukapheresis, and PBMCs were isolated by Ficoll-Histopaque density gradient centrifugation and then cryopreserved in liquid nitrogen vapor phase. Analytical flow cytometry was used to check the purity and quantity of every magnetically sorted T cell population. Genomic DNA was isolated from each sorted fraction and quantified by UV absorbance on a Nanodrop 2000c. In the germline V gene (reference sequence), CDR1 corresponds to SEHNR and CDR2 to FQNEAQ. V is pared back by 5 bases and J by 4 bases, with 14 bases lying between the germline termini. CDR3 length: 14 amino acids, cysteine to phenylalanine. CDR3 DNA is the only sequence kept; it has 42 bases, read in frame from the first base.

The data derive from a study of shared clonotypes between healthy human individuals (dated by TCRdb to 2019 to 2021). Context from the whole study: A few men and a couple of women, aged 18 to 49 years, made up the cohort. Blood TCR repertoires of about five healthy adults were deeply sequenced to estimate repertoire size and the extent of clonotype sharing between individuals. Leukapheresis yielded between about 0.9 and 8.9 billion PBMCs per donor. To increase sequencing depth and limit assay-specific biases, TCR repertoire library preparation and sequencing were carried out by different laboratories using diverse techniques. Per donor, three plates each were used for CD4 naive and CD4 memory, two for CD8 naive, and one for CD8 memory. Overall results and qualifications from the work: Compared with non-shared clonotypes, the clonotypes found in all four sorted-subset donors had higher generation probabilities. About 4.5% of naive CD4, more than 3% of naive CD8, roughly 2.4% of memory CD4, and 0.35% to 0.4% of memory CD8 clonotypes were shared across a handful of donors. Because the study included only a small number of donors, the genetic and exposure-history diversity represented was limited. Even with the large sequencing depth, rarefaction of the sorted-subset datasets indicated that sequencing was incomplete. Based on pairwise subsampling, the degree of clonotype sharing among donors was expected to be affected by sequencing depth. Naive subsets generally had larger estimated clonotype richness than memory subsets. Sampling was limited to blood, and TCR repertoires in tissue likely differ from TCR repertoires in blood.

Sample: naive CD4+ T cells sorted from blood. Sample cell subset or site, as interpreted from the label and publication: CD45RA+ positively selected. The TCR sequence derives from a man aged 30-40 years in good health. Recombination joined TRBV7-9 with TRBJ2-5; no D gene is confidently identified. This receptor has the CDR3 CASSQPRQSETQYF. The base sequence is TGTGCCAGCAGCCAACCTCGACAATCAGAGACCCAGTACTTC.